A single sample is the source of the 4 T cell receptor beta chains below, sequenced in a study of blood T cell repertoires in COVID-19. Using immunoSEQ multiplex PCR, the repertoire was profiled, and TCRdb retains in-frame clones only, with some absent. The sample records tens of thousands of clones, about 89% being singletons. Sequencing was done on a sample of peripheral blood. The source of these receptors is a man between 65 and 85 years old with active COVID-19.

CDR3 region: CASSVEKREDEQFF. The CDR3 DNA reads TGTGCCAGCAGCGTAGAGAAGCGGGAGGATGAGCAGTTCTTC. The chain carries TRBV9 and TRBJ2-1, with 9 bases lining up with TRBD2. The V segment lost 0 bases and the J segment 8 bases; nucleotides outside the gene matches: 3. Germline CDR1 is SGDLS and CDR2 is YYNGEE. This CDR3 spans 14 amino acids.

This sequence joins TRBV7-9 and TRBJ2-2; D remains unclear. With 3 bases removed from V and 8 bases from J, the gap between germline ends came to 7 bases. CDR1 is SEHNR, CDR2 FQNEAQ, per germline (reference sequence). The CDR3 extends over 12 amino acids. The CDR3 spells CASSFLRGELFF. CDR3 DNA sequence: TGTGCCAGCAGCTTCTTGAGAGGGGAGCTGTTTTTT.

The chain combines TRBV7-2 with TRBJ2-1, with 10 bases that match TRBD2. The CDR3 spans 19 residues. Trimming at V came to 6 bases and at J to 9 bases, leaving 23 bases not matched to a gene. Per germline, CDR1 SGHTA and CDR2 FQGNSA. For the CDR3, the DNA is TGTGCCAGCAGTTCGAAAAGGGCTAGCGGGAGCTCTTTACAGAGTGAGCAGTTCTTC. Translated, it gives CASSSKRASGSSLQSEQFF.

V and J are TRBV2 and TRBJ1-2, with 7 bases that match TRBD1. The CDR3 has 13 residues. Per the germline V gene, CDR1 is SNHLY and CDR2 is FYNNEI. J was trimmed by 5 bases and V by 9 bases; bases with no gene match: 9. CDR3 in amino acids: CASASGQIYGYTF. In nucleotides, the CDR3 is TGTGCCAGTGCATCGGGACAGATATATGGCTACACCTTC.